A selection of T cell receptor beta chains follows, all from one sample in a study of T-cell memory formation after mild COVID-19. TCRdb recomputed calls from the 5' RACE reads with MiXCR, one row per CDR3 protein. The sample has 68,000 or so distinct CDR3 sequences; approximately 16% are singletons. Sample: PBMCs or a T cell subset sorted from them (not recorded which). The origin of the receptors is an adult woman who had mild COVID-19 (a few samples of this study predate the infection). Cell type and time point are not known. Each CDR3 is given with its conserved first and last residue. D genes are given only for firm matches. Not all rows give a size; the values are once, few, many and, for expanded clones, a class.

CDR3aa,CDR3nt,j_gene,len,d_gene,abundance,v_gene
CASSQDWAGPSGRDTQYF,TGTGCCAGCAGCCAAGATTGGGCTGGGCCTAGCGGACGGGATACGCAGTATTTT,TRBJ2-3,18,TRBD2,NA,TRBV3-1
CATRDREDEQYF,TGTGCCACTCGGGACAGGGAGGACGAGCAGTACTTC,TRBJ2-7,12,TRBD1,few,TRBV15
CASSYSGQQETQYF,TGTGCCAGCAGTTACTCGGGACAGCAAGAGACCCAGTACTTC,TRBJ2-5,14,TRBD1,few,TRBV6-5
CASSSLPGTGDSYEQYF,TGTGCCAGCAGCTCACTTCCCGGGACAGGGGATTCCTACGAGCAGTACTTC,TRBJ2-7,17,TRBD1,few,TRBV9
CASSPGTRGLGEQYF,TGCGCCAGCAGCCCTGGGACCAGGGGGCTCGGAGAGCAGTACTTC,TRBJ2-7,15,TRBD1,few,TRBV4-3
CASSPLASTDTQYF,TGTGCCAGCAGCCCCCTCGCTAGCACAGATACGCAGTATTTT,TRBJ2-3,14,NA,NA,TRBV7-9
CASSPGTAAHEQYF,TGTGCCAGCAGCCCAGGGACGGCGGCTCACGAGCAGTACTTC,TRBJ2-7,14,NA,NA,TRBV7-6
CASSPSGGGEAFF,TGTGCCAGCAGCCCGTCAGGTGGTGGTGAAGCTTTCTTT,TRBJ1-1,13,NA,few,TRBV4-2
CASTTLPGSTEAFF,TGTGCCAGCACCACGCTCCCCGGGTCCACTGAAGCTTTCTTT,TRBJ1-1,14,NA,NA,TRBV12-3/TRBV12-4
CATSVGLEQYF,TGTGCCACCAGTGTTGGGCTCGAGCAGTACTTC,TRBJ2-7,11,NA,few,TRBV24-1
CASRVGQGSEKLFF,TGTGCCAGCAGGGTGGGACAGGGATCTGAAAAACTGTTTTTT,TRBJ1-4,14,TRBD1,NA,TRBV2
CATTAAGTDTQYF,TGTGCCACCACGGCGGCCGGCACAGATACGCAGTATTTT,TRBJ2-3,13,NA,NA,TRBV15
CASSFVAGEVSYEQYF,TGTGCCAGCAGTTTCGTAGCGGGAGAAGTTTCCTACGAGCAGTACTTC,TRBJ2-7,16,TRBD2,few,TRBV27
CASSYLAGGYNEQFF,TGTGCCAGCAGTTACCTGGCGGGGGGCTACAATGAGCAGTTCTTC,TRBJ2-1,15,TRBD2,few,TRBV6-5
CASRTGLAGTDTQYF,TGTGCCAGCAGGACTGGACTAGCTGGAACAGATACGCAGTATTTT,TRBJ2-3,15,TRBD2,NA,TRBV6-5
CAWSTGTGAYEQYF,TGTGCCTGGAGTACCGGGACAGGGGCCTACGAGCAGTACTTC,TRBJ2-7,14,TRBD1,few,TRBV30
CASSKGTGETGTDTQYF,TGTGCCAGCAGCAAAGGGACAGGGGAAACGGGAACAGATACGCAGTATTTT,TRBJ2-3,17,TRBD1,few,TRBV7-9
CASRNSGGAYNEQFF,TGTGCCAGCAGGAACTCAGGGGGCGCCTACAATGAGCAGTTCTTC,TRBJ2-1,15,TRBD1,few,TRBV6-2/TRBV6-3
CASSLISGSGYEQYF,TGTGCCAGCAGTTTAATTAGCGGGAGTGGCTACGAGCAGTACTTC,TRBJ2-7,15,TRBD2,few,TRBV27
CSATQGGSYEQYF,TGCAGTGCCACCCAGGGAGGCTCCTACGAGCAGTACTTC,TRBJ2-7,13,NA,NA,TRBV20-1
CASSPSGLADTQYF,TGTGCCAGCAGCCCCTCTGGACTAGCGGATACGCAGTATTTT,TRBJ2-3,14,TRBD2,few,TRBV9
CATSDPEAGGELFF,TGTGCCACCAGTGACCCGGAGGCGGGCGGGGAGCTGTTTTTT,TRBJ2-2,14,NA,NA,TRBV24-1
CATRQDRGNKPQHF,TGTGCCACCAGACAGGACAGGGGAAATAAGCCCCAGCATTTT,TRBJ1-5,14,TRBD1,NA,TRBV15